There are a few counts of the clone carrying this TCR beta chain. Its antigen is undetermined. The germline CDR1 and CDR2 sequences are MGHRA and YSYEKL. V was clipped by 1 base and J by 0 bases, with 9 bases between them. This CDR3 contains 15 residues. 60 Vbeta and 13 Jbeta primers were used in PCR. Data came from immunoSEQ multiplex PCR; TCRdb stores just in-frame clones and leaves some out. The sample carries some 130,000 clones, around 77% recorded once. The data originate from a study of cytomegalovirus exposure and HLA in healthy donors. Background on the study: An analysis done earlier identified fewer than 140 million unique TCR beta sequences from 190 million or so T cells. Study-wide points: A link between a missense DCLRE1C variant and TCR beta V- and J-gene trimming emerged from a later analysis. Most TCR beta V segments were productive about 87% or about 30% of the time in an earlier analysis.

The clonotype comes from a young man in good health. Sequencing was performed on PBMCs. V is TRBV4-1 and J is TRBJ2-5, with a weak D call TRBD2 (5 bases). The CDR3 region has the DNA TGCGCCAGCAGCCAAGTTAGGACTTACCAAGAGACCCAGTACTTC. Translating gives CASSQVRTYQETQYF.